Below are 8 T cell receptor beta chains sequenced from a single sample in a study of STAT5B mutations in CD4+ large granular lymphocyte leukemia. Repertoires were generated with immunoSEQ multiplex PCR, while TCRdb's copy carries only in-frame clones and drops some. The table includes roughly 34,000 clones, just over 75% detected once. The sample consisted of CD4+ T cells from blood buffy coats. The receptors shown here come from a human donor in good health.

The chain employs TRBV5-5 and TRBJ1-2, with 9 bases that match TRBD1. Looked up from germline, CDR1 is SGHKS and CDR2 is YYEKEE (reference sequence). V lost 3 bases, J lost 4 bases, and 7 bases stayed unmatched. The CDR3 loop spans 15 amino acids. Written as DNA, the CDR3 is TGTGCCAGCAGCTGGCCGGGACAGGGAGTCTATGGCTACACCTTC. Its translation is CASSWPGQGVYGYTF.

This chain connects TRBV5-1 to TRBJ2-4; 7 nucleotides match TRBD2. J gave up 5 bases and V 4 bases, and 6 bases lay outside the gene matches. Germline V CDR1 and CDR2: SGHRS, YFSETQ. The length of the CDR3 is 14 residues. The CDR3 loop reads CASSLQGGENIQYF. DNA for the CDR3: TGCGCCAGCAGCCTGCAGGGAGGGGAAAACATTCAGTACTTC.

The rearrangement links TRBV7-2 to TRBJ2-2; TRBD1 matches at 8 bases. After removal of 5 bases from V and 0 bases from J, the junction contained 5 bases not matched to a gene. There are 16 residues in the CDR3. Germline CDR1 is SGHTA and CDR2 is FQGNSA. CDR3 coding DNA: TGTGCCAGCAGCACCAGGACAGGGTCGAACACCGGGGAGCTGTTTTTT. It translates to CASSTRTGSNTGELFF.

V usage is TRBV5-1 and J usage is TRBJ2-2, with TRBD2 as a possible D gene (5 bases). CDR1 SGHRS and CDR2 YFSETQ come from the germline V gene. V lost 9 bases and J lost 1, with 16 bases in between. The CDR3 is 15 residues long. The CDR3 loop is CATKPPGVNTGELFF. The CDR3 coding sequence is TGCGCCACAAAACCCCCCGGGGTGAACACCGGGGAGCTGTTTTTT.

This clone was seen a few times. This chain uses TRBV18 with TRBJ2-7; the match to TRBD1 covers 8 bases. With V trimmed by 4 bases and J by 6 bases, 5 bases remained unmatched. The CDR3 runs to 13 residues. CDR1 KGHSH and CDR2 LQKENI come from the germline V gene. The CDR3 DNA reads TGTGCCAGCTCACTAGGACAGGGTGGCGAGCAGTACTTC. The encoded protein is CASSLGQGGEQYF.

V usage is TRBV2 and J usage is TRBJ2-1, with no clear D. Per the germline V gene, CDR1 is SNHLY and CDR2 is FYNNEI. V was cut by 7 bases and J by 5 bases, with 21 bases left in between. There are 16 residues in the CDR3. CDR3 region: CASTQRRIGSHNEQFF. The CDR3 region has the DNA TGTGCCAGCACCCAAAGGCGTATAGGGTCCCACAATGAGCAGTTCTTC. Filled out from reference TRBV2 and TRBJ2-1, the complete variable domain reads EPEVTQTPSHQVTQMGQEVILRCVPISNHLYFYWYRQILGQKVEFLVSFYNNEISEKSEIFDDQFSVERPDGSNFTLKIRSTKLEDSAMYFCASTQRRIGSHNEQFFGPGTRLTVL.

The chain is built from TRBV27 and TRBJ2-6; D unresolved. CDR1 and CDR2 from the germline V gene are MNHEY and SMNVEV (reference sequence). V was pared by 5 bases and J by 0 bases, with 8 bases between. The CDR3 length is 15 residues. The CDR3 is CASSALNSGANVLTF. The CDR3 region has the DNA TGTGCCAGCAGTGCTCTAAACTCTGGGGCCAACGTCCTGACTTTC.

The chain combines TRBV5-8 with TRBJ2-2; 8 positions agree with TRBD1. The J segment lost 7 bases and the V segment lost 4 bases, leaving 9 bases of the junction unmatched. CDR3 length: 15 residues. Germline-derived CDR1 and CDR2 are SGHTS and YDEGEE. The CDR3 region is CASSHRTGFVGELFF. DNA of the CDR3: TGTGCCAGCAGCCATCGGACAGGGTTTGTCGGGGAGCTGTTTTTT. Looking up the rest from reference TRBV5-8 and TRBJ2-2 gives the full variable domain: EAGVTQSPTHLIKTRGQQATLRCSPISGHTSVYWYQQALGLGLQFLLWYDEGEERNRGNFPPRFSGRQFPNYSSELNVNALELEDSALYLCASSHRTGFVGELFFGEGSRLTVL.